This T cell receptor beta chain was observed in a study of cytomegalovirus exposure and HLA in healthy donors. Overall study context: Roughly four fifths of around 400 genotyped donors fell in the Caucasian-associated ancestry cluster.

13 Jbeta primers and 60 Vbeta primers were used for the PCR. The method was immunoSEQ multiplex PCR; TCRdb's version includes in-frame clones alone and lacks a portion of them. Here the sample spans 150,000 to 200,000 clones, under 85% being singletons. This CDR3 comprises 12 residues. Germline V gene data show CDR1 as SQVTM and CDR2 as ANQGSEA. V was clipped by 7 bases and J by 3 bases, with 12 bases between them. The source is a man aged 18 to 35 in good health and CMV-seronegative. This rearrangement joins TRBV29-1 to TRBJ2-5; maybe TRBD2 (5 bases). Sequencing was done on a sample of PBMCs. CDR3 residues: CSAGGLKETQYF. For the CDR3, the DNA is TGCAGCGCCGGCGGGCTAAAAGAGACCCAGTACTTC.